This T cell receptor beta chain is drawn from a study of technical replicates of blood from a handful of donors. The protocol was immunoSEQ multiplex PCR, while the TCRdb copy is restricted to in-frame clones and leaves out a portion. The sample consists of 72,000 or so clones, around 96% of them appearing once. The CDR3 is 16 residues long. V was pared by 0 bases and J by 3 bases, with 5 bases of the junction left unmatched. The germline V gene encodes CDR1 MGHRA and CDR2 YSYEKL. The sequence was collected from a human donor in good health. Sequencing was performed on T cells isolated from PBMCs. V is TRBV4-1 and J is TRBJ2-3; 8 bases align to TRBD2. Here the CDR3 reads CASSQDLTGGTDTQYF. In DNA, the CDR3 is TGCGCCAGCAGCCAAGATTTAACGGGAGGGACAGATACGCAGTATTTT.